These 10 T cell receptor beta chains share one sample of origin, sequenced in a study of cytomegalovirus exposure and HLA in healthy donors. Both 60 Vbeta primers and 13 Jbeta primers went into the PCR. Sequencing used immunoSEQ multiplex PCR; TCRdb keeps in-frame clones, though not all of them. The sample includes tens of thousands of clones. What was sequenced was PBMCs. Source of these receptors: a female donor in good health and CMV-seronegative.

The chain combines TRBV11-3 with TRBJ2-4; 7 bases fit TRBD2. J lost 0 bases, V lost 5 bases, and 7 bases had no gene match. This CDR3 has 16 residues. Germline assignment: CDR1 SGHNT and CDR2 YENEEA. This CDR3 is CASSPLGTKAKNIQYF. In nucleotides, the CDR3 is TGTGCCAGCAGCCCGCTCGGGACTAAAGCCAAAAACATTCAGTACTTC.

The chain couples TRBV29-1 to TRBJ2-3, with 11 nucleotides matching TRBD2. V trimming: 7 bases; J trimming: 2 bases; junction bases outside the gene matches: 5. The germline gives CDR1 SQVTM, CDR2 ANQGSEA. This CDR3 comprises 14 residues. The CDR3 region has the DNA TGCAGCGCCCAGGGACTAGCGGCCACAGATACGCAGTATTTT. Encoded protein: CSAQGLAATDTQYF.

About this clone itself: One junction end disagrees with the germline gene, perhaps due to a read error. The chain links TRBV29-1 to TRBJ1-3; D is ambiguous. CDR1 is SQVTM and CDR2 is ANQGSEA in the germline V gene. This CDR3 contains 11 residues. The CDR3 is CSVAVHGQEDF. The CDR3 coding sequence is TGCAGCGTTGCTGTACATGGGCAGGAAGACTTT.

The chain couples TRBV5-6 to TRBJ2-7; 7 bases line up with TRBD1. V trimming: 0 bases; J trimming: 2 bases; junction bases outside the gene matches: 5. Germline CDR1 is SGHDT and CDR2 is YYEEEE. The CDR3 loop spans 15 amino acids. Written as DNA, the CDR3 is TGTGCCAGCAGCTTGGCACAGGGGCCTACCTACGAGCAGTACTTC. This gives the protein CASSLAQGPTYEQYF. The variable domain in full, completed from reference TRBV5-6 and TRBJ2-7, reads DAGVTQSPTHLIKTRGQQVTLRCSPKSGHDTVSWYQQALGQGPQFIFQYYEEEERQRGNFPDRFSGHQFPNYSSELNVNALLLGDSALYLCASSLAQGPTYEQYFGPGTRLTVT.

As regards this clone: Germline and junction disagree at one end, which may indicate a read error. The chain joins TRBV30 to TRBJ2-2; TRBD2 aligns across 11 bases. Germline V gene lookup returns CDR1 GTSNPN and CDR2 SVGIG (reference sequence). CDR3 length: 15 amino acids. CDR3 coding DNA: TGTGCCGGGAGTGTAGCGGGAGGGCACACCGGGGAGCTGTTTTTT. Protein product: CAGSVAGGHTGELFF.

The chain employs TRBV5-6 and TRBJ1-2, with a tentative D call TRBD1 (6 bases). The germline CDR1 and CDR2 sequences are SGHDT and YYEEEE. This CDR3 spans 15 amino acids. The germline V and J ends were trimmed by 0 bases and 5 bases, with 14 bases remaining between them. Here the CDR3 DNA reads TGTGCCAGCAGCTTGGCGCACAGGGTGAGGTATGGCTACACCTTC. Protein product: CASSLAHRVRYGYTF.

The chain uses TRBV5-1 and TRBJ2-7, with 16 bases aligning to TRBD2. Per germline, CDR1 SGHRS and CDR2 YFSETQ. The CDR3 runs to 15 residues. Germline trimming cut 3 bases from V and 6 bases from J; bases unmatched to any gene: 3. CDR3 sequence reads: CASSWGTSGRAEQYF. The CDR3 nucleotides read TGCGCCAGCAGCTGGGGGACTAGCGGGAGGGCCGAGCAGTACTTC.

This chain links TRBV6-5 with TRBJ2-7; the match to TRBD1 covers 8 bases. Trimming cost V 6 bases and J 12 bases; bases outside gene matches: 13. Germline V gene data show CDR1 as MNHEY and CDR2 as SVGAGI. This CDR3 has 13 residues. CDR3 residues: CASSRPPGGHPYF. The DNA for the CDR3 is TGTGCCAGCAGCCGCCCACCAGGGGGCCACCCGTACTTC.

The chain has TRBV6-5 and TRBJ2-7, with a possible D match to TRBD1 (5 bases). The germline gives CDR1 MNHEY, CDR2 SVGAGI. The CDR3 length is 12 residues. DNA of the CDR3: TGTGTAACCGGAGACAGCGCCTACGAGCAGTACTTC. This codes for CVTGDSAYEQYF.

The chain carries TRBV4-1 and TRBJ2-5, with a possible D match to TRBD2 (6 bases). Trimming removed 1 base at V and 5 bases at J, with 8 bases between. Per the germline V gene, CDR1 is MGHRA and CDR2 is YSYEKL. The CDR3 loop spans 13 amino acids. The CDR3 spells CASSQAAGETQYF. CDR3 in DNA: TGCGCCAGCAGCCAAGCGGCGGGGGAGACCCAGTACTTC.